The rows below give T cell receptor beta chains drawn from one sample of a study of graft-versus-host responses after intestinal transplantation. TCRdb's table, derived via immunoSEQ multiplex PCR, lists solely in-frame clones and lacks some. The data show about 47,000 clones, around 95% seen once. These TCRs' antigens remain unknown. Sequencing was performed on unstimulated CD8+ T cells sorted from spleen or lymph node cells, taken before transplant. The receptors stem from a human donor who was the organ donor for an intestinal transplant. Each CDR3 is given with its conserved first and last residue. The order of the fields is D gene, J gene, clone size, V gene, CDR3 DNA, CDR3 protein. D genes are given only for firm matches. Clone size is not always given. Where it is, it says once, few, many or a class for expanded clones.

d_gene: NA
j_gene: TRBJ2-5
abundance: NA
v_gene: TRBV6-5
CDR3nt: TGTGCCAGCAGACCGTCACTAGCACAAGAGACCCAGTACTTC
CDR3aa: CASRPSLAQETQYF

d_gene: NA
j_gene: TRBJ2-7
abundance: NA
v_gene: TRBV9
CDR3nt: TGTGCCAGCAGCGTAGCTCGGCTTAGCTCCTACGAGCAGTACTTC
CDR3aa: CASSVARLSSYEQYF

d_gene: TRBD1
j_gene: TRBJ2-7
abundance: NA
v_gene: TRBV6-1
CDR3nt: TGTGCCAGCAGGTTACAGGGGGCAGGCACCTACGAGCAGTACTTC
CDR3aa: CASRLQGAGTYEQYF

d_gene: TRBD1
j_gene: TRBJ1-2
abundance: NA
v_gene: TRBV27
CDR3nt: TGTGCCAGCAGCCAGGGGGCTGACTATGGCTACACCTTC
CDR3aa: CASSQGADYGYTF

d_gene: NA
j_gene: TRBJ2-1
abundance: NA
v_gene: TRBV6-5
CDR3nt: TGTGCCAGCAGTAGGGACGGGTACAATGAGCAGTTCTTC
CDR3aa: CASSRDGYNEQFF

d_gene: NA
j_gene: TRBJ1-1
abundance: NA
v_gene: TRBV19
CDR3nt: TGTGCCAGTACTCTATGGGGGGAGAACACTGAAGCTTTCTTT
CDR3aa: CASTLWGENTEAFF

d_gene: NA
j_gene: TRBJ1-1
abundance: NA
v_gene: TRBV9
CDR3nt: TGTGCCAGCAGCCACAAGACAGGTGAGAACACTGAAGCTTTCTTT
CDR3aa: CASSHKTGENTEAFF

d_gene: NA
j_gene: TRBJ2-7
abundance: NA
v_gene: TRBV6-6
CDR3nt: TGTGCCAGCAGTTACGCCGGCTACGAGCAGTACTTC
CDR3aa: CASSYAGYEQYF

d_gene: TRBD1
j_gene: TRBJ2-7
abundance: once
v_gene: TRBV7-9
CDR3nt: TGTGCCAGCAGCTATTATCAAGGGGGCCTCGGGTCTTACGAGCAGTACTTC
CDR3aa: CASSYYQGGLGSYEQYF

d_gene: NA
j_gene: TRBJ2-7
abundance: NA
v_gene: TRBV6-6
CDR3nt: TGTGCCAGCAGTTACTCGGCAGGGGCTTTAGGCGAGCAGTACTTC
CDR3aa: CASSYSAGALGEQYF

d_gene: TRBD2
j_gene: TRBJ2-1
abundance: NA
v_gene: TRBV27
CDR3nt: TGTGCCAGCAGTTTAGGGCTAGCGGTATACAATGAGCAGTTCTTC
CDR3aa: CASSLGLAVYNEQFF

d_gene: NA
j_gene: TRBJ1-4
abundance: NA
v_gene: TRBV19
CDR3nt: TGTGCCAGTAGTATTGGGACGGAAGCAACTAATGAAAAACTGTTTTTT
CDR3aa: CASSIGTEATNEKLFF